Sequencing of this T cell receptor beta chain was carried out in a study of blood T cells in healthy people across ages. Study-level results: Estimated diversity across one million T cells was deemed an underestimate.

A J-beta primer mix and a sample-barcoded 5' primer were used in a second PCR of roughly 6 to 11 cycles. Each CDR3 protein gets one entry after TCRdb re-called the 5' RACE reads with MiXCR. The sample records approximately 1.5 million distinct CDR3 sequences, around 36% being singletons. Looked up from germline, CDR1 is SGDLS and CDR2 is YYNGEE. The V and J ends lost 0 bases and 6 bases, in that order; junction bases with no gene match: 5. The CDR3 spans 14 residues. On this clonotype itself: The target antigen is unknown.

The rearrangement joins TRBV9 to TRBJ1-2; 7 positions match TRBD1. This receptor was identified in a woman under 40 in good health. Sequenced input: blood. CDR3: CASSVVPGGDGYTF. In nucleotides, the CDR3 is TGTGCCAGCAGCGTAGTTCCAGGGGGGGATGGCTACACCTTC.